This T cell receptor beta chain was documented in a study of blood T cell repertoires in COVID-19. J gave up 2 bases and V 6 bases, and 6 bases lay outside the gene matches. The CDR3 totals 14 residues. Germline values: CDR1 SGHAT, CDR2 FQNNGV. Here immunoSEQ multiplex PCR was the method, and the copy in TCRdb shows in-frame clones only, minus some. The table records a few hundred thousand clones, roughly 80% of them present only once. The receptor was isolated from a person aged 70 to 79 with COVID-19, enrolled during active disease. The chain is built from TRBV11-2 and TRBJ2-5; 7 positions match TRBD1. Sample: peripheral blood. DNA for the CDR3: TGTGCCAGCAGGAGGACAGGCGGTCAAGAGACCCAGTACTTC. It yields the protein CASRRTGGQETQYF.